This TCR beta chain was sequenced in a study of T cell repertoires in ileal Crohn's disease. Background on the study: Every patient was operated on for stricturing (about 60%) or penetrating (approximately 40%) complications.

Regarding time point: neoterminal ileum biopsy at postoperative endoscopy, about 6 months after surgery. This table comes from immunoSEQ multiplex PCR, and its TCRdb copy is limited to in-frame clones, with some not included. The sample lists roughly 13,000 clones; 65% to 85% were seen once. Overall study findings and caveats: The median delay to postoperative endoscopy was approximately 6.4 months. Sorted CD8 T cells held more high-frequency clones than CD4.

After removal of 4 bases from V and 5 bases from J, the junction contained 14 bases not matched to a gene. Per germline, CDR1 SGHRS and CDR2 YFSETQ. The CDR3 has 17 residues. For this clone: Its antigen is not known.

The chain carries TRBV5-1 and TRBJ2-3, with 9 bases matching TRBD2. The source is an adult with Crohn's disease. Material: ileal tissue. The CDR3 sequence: CASSTRVAGGRGDTQYF. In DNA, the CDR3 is TGCGCCAGCAGCACCAGAGTCGCGGGAGGGCGAGGAGATACGCAGTATTTT.